A single sample is the source of the 9 T cell receptor beta chains below, sequenced in a study of cytomegalovirus exposure and HLA in healthy donors (dated by TCRdb to 2016 to 2017). The method was the immunoSEQ multiplex PCR assay. TCRdb obtained this table from immuneACCESS and retained in-frame rearrangements with V and J assigned. These tables miss some clones; where compared with another copy, unresolved V genes account for less than half of the shortfall, and the remainder is unexplained. The sample yields about 240,000 clones; around 87% were counted once. The top ten clones comprise around 1.2% of the sample. What was sequenced was PBMCs. These TCRs come from a woman in her twenties or thirties in good health and CMV-seropositive.

This clone was observed a single time. The rearrangement uses TRBV5-4 and TRBJ2-1; D may be TRBD1 (6 bases). The V end was cut by 4 bases, the J end by 7 bases, with 9 bases between. Looked up from germline, CDR1 is SGHNT and CDR2 is YYREEE (reference sequence). There are 12 residues in the CDR3. CDR3 DNA sequence: TGTGCCAGCAGCGGACAGACTAATGAGCAGTTCTTC. It yields the protein CASSGQTNEQFF.

This clone has just a few counts. The V gene is TRBV4-1, the J gene TRBJ2-7; the D is unclear. V was shortened by 1 base and J by 2 bases, with 9 bases between the two germline ends. Germline CDR1 MGHRA, CDR2 YSYEKL. The CDR3 is 14 residues long. CDR3: CASSQVADTYEQYF. The DNA of the CDR3 is TGCGCCAGCAGCCAAGTGGCAGATACCTACGAGCAGTACTTC.

The rearrangement links TRBV5-1 to TRBJ2-1, with 7 bases lining up with TRBD2. J was trimmed by 0 bases and V by 0 bases; bases with no gene match: 6. The germline V gene has CDR1 SGHRS and CDR2 YFSETQ. CDR3 length: 17 amino acids. CDR3 amino acids: CASSLVLAVSSYNEQFF. The CDR3 DNA follows: TGCGCCAGCAGCTTGGTTCTAGCGGTAAGCTCCTACAATGAGCAGTTCTTC. Full variable domain (rest looked up from reference TRBV5-1 and TRBJ2-1): KAGVTQTPRYLIKTRGQQVTLSCSPISGHRSVSWYQQTPGQGLQFLFEYFSETQRNKGNFPGRFSGRQFSNSRSEMNVSTLELGDSALYLCASSLVLAVSSYNEQFFGPGTRLTVL.

The chain joins TRBV19 to TRBJ2-7, with 7 bases lining up with TRBD2. CDR3 length: 15 amino acids. The V segment lost 0 bases and the J segment 4 bases; nucleotides outside the gene matches: 6. Germline CDR1 and CDR2: LNHDA and SQIVND (reference sequence). The CDR3 is CASSIDSAGVYEQYF. CDR3 in DNA: TGTGCCAGTAGTATAGATTCTGCGGGGGTTTACGAGCAGTACTTC.

This clone was seen a single time. The genes are TRBV27 and TRBJ2-7; 8 positions agree with TRBD1. The CDR3 loop spans 14 amino acids. Germline V CDR1 and CDR2: MNHEY, SMNVEV (reference sequence). V shed 5 bases, J shed 3 bases, and the junction held 6 bases outside the gene matches. In DNA form, the CDR3 reads TGTGCCAGCAGTCCCGGGACAGGTATCTACGAGCAGTACTTC. Protein product: CASSPGTGIYEQYF.

The chain is built from TRBV9 and TRBJ1-2; D remains ambiguous. V dropped 0 bases and J dropped 0 bases, with 6 bases sitting between them. Germline CDR1 SGDLS, CDR2 YYNGEE. This CDR3 is built from 14 residues. This CDR3 reads CASSVGGANYGYTF. In DNA form, the CDR3 reads TGTGCCAGCAGCGTAGGGGGAGCTAACTATGGCTACACCTTC.

The chain links TRBV20-1 to TRBJ2-1; a weak D match, TRBD2 (5 bases). Trimming removed 3 bases from V and 6 bases from J, with 6 bases in between. The germline V gene encodes CDR1 DFQATT and CDR2 SNEGSKA (reference sequence). The CDR3 is 11 residues long. The CDR3 reads CSASSVNEQFF. The DNA for the CDR3 is TGCAGTGCTAGTAGCGTCAATGAGCAGTTCTTC.

V is TRBV27 and J is TRBJ1-2; D unresolved. Looked up from germline, CDR1 is MNHEY and CDR2 is SMNVEV (reference sequence). This CDR3 has 16 residues. V was clipped by 2 bases and J by 2 bases, with 15 bases between them. CDR3 sequence: CASSLVAIGGNYGYTF. As DNA, the CDR3 is TGTGCCAGCAGTTTAGTTGCGATAGGAGGGAACTATGGCTACACCTTC.

V is TRBV18 and J is TRBJ1-2; 9 nucleotides line up with TRBD1. V shed 3 bases, J shed 8 bases, and the junction held 4 bases outside the gene matches. Germline lookup yields CDR1 KGHSH and CDR2 LQKENI. CDR3 length: 13 amino acids. CDR3 residues: CASSPRTGEGYTF. The CDR3 DNA reads as TGTGCCAGCTCACCGCGGACAGGGGAAGGCTACACCTTC.